Below, 24 T cell receptor beta chains from the same sample are listed, as sequenced in a study of cytomegalovirus exposure and HLA in healthy donors. The PCR contained 60 Vbeta and 13 Jbeta primers. Repertoires were generated with immunoSEQ multiplex PCR, while TCRdb's copy carries only in-frame clones and drops some. In the table there are under 200,000 clones, 82% of which are singletons. The specimen sequenced was PBMCs. The receptors shown here come from a girl aged 2-10 years in good health and CMV-seropositive.

This clone was found once. This sequence joins TRBV4-1 and TRBJ1-1, with TRBD1 identical over 9 bases. V lost 0 bases to trimming and J lost 2 bases; unmatched junction nucleotides: 7. Germline values: CDR1 MGHRA, CDR2 YSYEKL. The CDR3 totals 17 residues. The CDR3 coding sequence is TGCGCCAGCAGCCAAGATTCGGGACAGGGTTTTAACACTGAAGCTTTCTTT. This encodes CASSQDSGQGFNTEAFF.

The V gene is TRBV7-3, the J gene TRBJ2-7; 11 nucleotides line up with TRBD2. Germline-derived CDR1 and CDR2 are SGHTA and FQGTGA. The CDR3 is 18 residues long. The trim removed 2 bases at V and 0 bases at J, leaving 9 bases unmatched. In DNA form, the CDR3 reads TGTGCCAGCAGCTTACTTCCTAGCGGGAGGTCAAGCTCCTACGAGCAGTACTTC. Translation: CASSLLPSGRSSSYEQYF.

Regarding this clone: At the DNA level, this CDR3 is encoded by other sequences in the same sample as well. The genes are TRBV6-6 and TRBJ2-7; D is possibly TRBD2 (6 bases). CDR3 length: 14 residues. Germline CDR1 is MNHNY and CDR2 is SVGAGI (reference sequence). V was shortened by 6 bases and J by 2 bases, with 14 bases between the two germline ends. The CDR3 loop reads CASSPAGGPYEQYF. The DNA for the CDR3 is TGTGCCAGCAGCCCTGCCGGGGGACCCTACGAGCAGTACTTC.

J is TRBJ2-7 and V is TRBV5-1, with D maybe TRBD2 (6 bases). Trimming removed 5 bases at V and 4 bases at J, with 16 bases between. Germline V CDR1 and CDR2: SGHRS, YFSETQ. The CDR3 has 14 amino acids. CDR3 amino acids: CASSTIGGWYEQYF. CDR3 nucleotides: TGCGCCAGCAGTACAATTGGAGGGTGGTACGAGCAGTACTTC. The variable domain in full, completed from reference TRBV5-1 and TRBJ2-7, reads KAGVTQTPRYLIKTRGQQVTLSCSPISGHRSVSWYQQTPGQGLQFLFEYFSETQRNKGNFPGRFSGRQFSNSRSEMNVSTLELGDSALYLCASSTIGGWYEQYFGPGTRLTVT.

The rearrangement uses TRBV5-6 and TRBJ2-1; 9 nucleotides line up with TRBD1. Unmatched junction bases numbered 2, after V lost 0 bases and J lost 4 bases. Germline loops: CDR1 SGHDT, CDR2 YYEEEE. The CDR3 runs to 15 residues. The CDR3 sequence is CASSLGQGVYNEQFF. CDR3 sequence (DNA): TGTGCCAGCAGCTTGGGACAGGGGGTGTACAATGAGCAGTTCTTC.

The chain combines TRBV4-1 with TRBJ1-2, with unresolved D. Germline-derived CDR1 and CDR2 are MGHRA and YSYEKL. The CDR3 length is 14 residues. V lost 0 bases and J lost 6, with 11 bases in between. The CDR3 is CASSQDEVGDGYTF. CDR3 in DNA: TGCGCCAGCAGCCAAGATGAGGTCGGTGATGGCTACACCTTC.

This clone was seen a single time. CDR3 region: CAWASGDRGMGEQYF. The CDR3 region has the DNA TGTGCCTGGGCCTCCGGGGATCGAGGAATGGGCGAGCAGTACTTC. The chain recombines TRBV30 with TRBJ2-7, with D maybe TRBD2 (5 bases). CDR3 length equals 15 residues. Trimming stripped 5 bases from V and 6 bases from J, with 23 bases between. Germline V gene lookup returns CDR1 GTSNPN and CDR2 SVGIG (reference sequence).

This clone showed up just a few times. The CDR3 here is CASSVGDRSSYEQYF. The DNA for the CDR3 is TGTGCCAGCAGCGTAGGGGACAGGAGCTCCTACGAGCAGTACTTC. V gene TRBV9 combines with J gene TRBJ2-7; 8 bases agree with TRBD1. The CDR3 has 15 residues. V lost 0 bases, J lost 0 bases, and 2 bases stayed unmatched. The germline CDR1 and CDR2 sequences are SGDLS and YYNGEE.

This clone was counted between two and nine times. The chain carries TRBV5-1 and TRBJ2-7; D is perhaps TRBD2 (6 bases). Looked up from germline, CDR1 is SGHRS and CDR2 is YFSETQ. This CDR3 spans 14 amino acids. V was trimmed by 4 bases and J by 4 bases, leaving 15 bases between them. This CDR3 reads CASSRSSGPYEQYF. The CDR3 bases are TGCGCCAGCAGCAGGAGTAGCGGTCCTTACGAGCAGTACTTC.

The sample holds one count of this clone. The chain recombines TRBV5-3 with TRBJ2-5; D unclear. TRBV5-3 is assigned to the ORF class and has an uncertain function. Trimming shortened V by 0 bases and J by 2 bases, and 11 bases separated the two germline ends. The CDR3 is 15 residues long. The CDR3 region has the DNA TGTGCCAGAAGCTTGGTGCCTAGTTGTCAAGAGACCCAGTACTTC. Its translation is CARSLVPSCQETQYF.

This chain joins TRBV19 and TRBJ1-5; D is undetermined. Germline V gene lookup returns CDR1 LNHDA and CDR2 SQIVND (reference sequence). The CDR3 length is 13 residues. V lost 3 bases and J 7 bases, leaving 10 bases between the germline ends. The CDR3 loop is CASSIPPGQPQHF. In DNA form, the CDR3 reads TGTGCCAGTAGTATCCCCCCGGGGCAGCCCCAGCATTTT.

J is TRBJ1-2 and V is TRBV5-6; 9 bases are shared with TRBD1. The CDR3 extends over 16 amino acids. The V segment lost 3 bases and the J segment 8 bases; nucleotides outside the gene matches: 14. CDR1 is SGHDT, CDR2 YYEEEE, per germline. The CDR3 loop is CASSSRYGTGRIGYTF. The DNA of the CDR3 is TGTGCCAGCAGCTCCAGATACGGGACAGGGAGGATCGGCTACACCTTC.

This clone has a single count. The rearrangement joins TRBV6-4 to TRBJ2-1; 12 nucleotides line up with TRBD1. The CDR3 has 14 amino acids. The V gene's germline CDR1 is MRHNA and CDR2 SNTAGT. V lost 6 bases, J lost 6 bases, and 3 bases stayed unmatched. The CDR3 sequence is CASSPGQGANEQFF. Written as DNA, the CDR3 is TGTGCCAGCAGCCCGGGACAGGGGGCCAATGAGCAGTTCTTC.

The chain is built from TRBV4-2 and TRBJ1-4; no clear D gene. Germline V CDR1 and CDR2: LGHNA, YNFKEQ. V lost 0 bases and J 5 bases, leaving 7 bases between the germline ends. This CDR3 region has 14 residues. CDR3 in DNA: TGTGCCAGCAGCCAAGATCGGTCAAATGAAAAACTGTTTTTT. Encoded protein: CASSQDRSNEKLFF.

The J gene is TRBJ2-1, the V gene TRBV7-2; D perhaps matches TRBD2 (5 bases). The CDR3 consists of 12 residues. Trimming cost V 1 base and J 8 bases, with 6 bases left between them. Germline CDR1 SGHTA, CDR2 FQGNSA. The CDR3 loop is CASSLVGDEQFF. CDR3 bases: TGTGCCAGCAGCTTAGTCGGGGATGAGCAGTTCTTC. The complete variable domain, with remaining parts taken from reference TRBV7-2 and TRBJ2-1, reads GAGVSQSPSNKVTEKGKDVELRCDPISGHTALYWYRQSLGQGLEFLIYFQGNSAPDKSGLPSDRFSAERTGGSVSTLTIQRTQQEDSAVYLCASSLVGDEQFFGPGTRLTVL.

The rearrangement links TRBV13 to TRBJ2-3, with TRBD1 matching 7 bases. After removal of 4 bases from V and 6 bases from J, the junction contained 10 bases not matched to a gene. Germline CDR1 reads PRHDT; CDR2 reads FYEKMQ (reference sequence). The CDR3 has 15 amino acids. CDR3 coding DNA: TGTGCCAGCAGCTCCGGGACAGTGAACCAGGATACGCAGTATTTT. This encodes CASSSGTVNQDTQYF.

DNA of the CDR3: TGTGCCTGGAGCGTAGACTTTCGTTGGGAAAAACTGTTTTTT. Translation: CAWSVDFRWEKLFF. The rearrangement links TRBV30 to TRBJ1-4; D call uncertain. With 3 bases removed from V and 8 bases from J, the gap between germline ends came to 16 bases. The CDR3 is made up of 14 amino acids. Germline CDR1 and CDR2: GTSNPN and SVGIG (reference sequence).

The CDR3 loop reads CASRKTIQETQYF. CDR3 nucleotide sequence: TGTGCCAGCAGGAAGACAATCCAAGAGACCCAGTACTTC. The chain employs TRBV28 and TRBJ2-5; D not certain. Germline V gene lookup returns CDR1 MDHEN and CDR2 SYDVKM. Trimming removed 6 bases at V and 1 base at J, with 9 bases between. This CDR3 spans 13 amino acids.

This rearrangement joins TRBV23-1 to TRBJ2-5; 9 bases map to TRBD2. TRBV23-1 is identified as an open reading frame with a role that is uncertain. This CDR3 is built from 14 residues. V was clipped by 4 bases and J by 5 bases; unmatched bases: 5. The CDR3 DNA sequence: TGCGCCAGCAGTCCCCTTAGCGGGAGTGAGACCCAGTACTTC. Amino acids: CASSPLSGSETQYF.

The chain carries TRBV5-1 and TRBJ2-5; D may be TRBD2 (5 bases). CDR3 length equals 14 residues. The V end was cut by 3 bases, the J end by 7 bases, with 16 bases between. CDR1 is SGHRS and CDR2 is YFSETQ in the germline V gene. CDR3 region: CASSYGSGPGTQYF. The DNA of the CDR3 is TGCGCCAGCAGCTACGGAAGCGGACCGGGGACCCAGTACTTC.

The genes are TRBV5-1 and TRBJ2-1; D is ambiguous. The germline CDR1 and CDR2 sequences are SGHRS and YFSETQ. The CDR3 spans 17 residues. V was cut by 2 bases and J by 5 bases, with 20 bases left in between. The CDR3 DNA follows: TGCGCCAGCAGCTTACTTCTCGGTCCTATCTCGCACAATGAGCAGTTCTTC. It is translated as CASSLLLGPISHNEQFF. The full variable domain, with the rest looked up from reference TRBV5-1 and TRBJ2-1, is KAGVTQTPRYLIKTRGQQVTLSCSPISGHRSVSWYQQTPGQGLQFLFEYFSETQRNKGNFPGRFSGRQFSNSRSEMNVSTLELGDSALYLCASSLLLGPISHNEQFFGPGTRLTVL.

In this sample, this clone turned up a few times. The chain couples TRBV28 to TRBJ1-1; TRBD1 matches 7 bases. Germline-derived CDR1 and CDR2 are MDHEN and SYDVKM. J gave up 5 bases and V 3 bases, and 9 bases lay outside the gene matches. The length of the CDR3 is 15 residues. The CDR3 protein is CASSFNQGDGTEAFF. In DNA form, the CDR3 reads TGTGCCAGCAGTTTTAACCAGGGGGATGGGACTGAAGCTTTCTTT.

This chain joins TRBV5-1 and TRBJ2-2; 9 bases are shared with TRBD1. Germline V CDR1 and CDR2: SGHRS, YFSETQ. The CDR3 consists of 15 residues. The V and J ends lost 5 bases and 0 bases, in that order; junction bases with no gene match: 2. Here the CDR3 DNA reads TGCGCCAGCAGTCGACAGGGGGCGAACACCGGGGAGCTGTTTTTT. The encoded protein is CASSRQGANTGELFF.

The CDR3, as DNA: TGTGCCAGCAGTTGGATGGGGTCCGGGACAGGCTACGAGCAGTACTTC. It translates to CASSWMGSGTGYEQYF. This chain uses TRBV27 with TRBJ2-7; the match to TRBD1 covers 8 bases. The CDR3 extends over 16 amino acids. Germline CDR1 MNHEY, CDR2 SMNVEV (reference sequence). After removal of 4 bases from V and 3 bases from J, the junction contained 11 bases not matched to a gene.